This paragraph reports one T cell receptor (beta chain). The source of the sample is a study of brain metastases from non-small cell lung cancer. Trimming removed 3 bases from V and 7 bases from J, with 13 bases in between. Per germline, CDR1 KGHSY and CDR2 FQNENV. This CDR3 is 14 amino acids long. Repertoires were generated with immunoSEQ multiplex PCR, while TCRdb's copy carries only in-frame clones and drops some. The sample comprises some 4,500 clones, 84% of which are singletons, and 4.5% to 7.5% rests with the top ten. This chain uses TRBV16 with TRBJ2-4, with TRBD2 as a possible D gene (6 bases). The clonotype comes from a donor at least 40 years old with non-small cell lung cancer. The sequenced sample was tumor-adjacent normal tissue. The chain's CDR3 is CASSQGGTGNIQYF. DNA of the CDR3: TGTGCCAGCAGCCAGGGCGGGACGGGGAACATTCAGTACTTC.